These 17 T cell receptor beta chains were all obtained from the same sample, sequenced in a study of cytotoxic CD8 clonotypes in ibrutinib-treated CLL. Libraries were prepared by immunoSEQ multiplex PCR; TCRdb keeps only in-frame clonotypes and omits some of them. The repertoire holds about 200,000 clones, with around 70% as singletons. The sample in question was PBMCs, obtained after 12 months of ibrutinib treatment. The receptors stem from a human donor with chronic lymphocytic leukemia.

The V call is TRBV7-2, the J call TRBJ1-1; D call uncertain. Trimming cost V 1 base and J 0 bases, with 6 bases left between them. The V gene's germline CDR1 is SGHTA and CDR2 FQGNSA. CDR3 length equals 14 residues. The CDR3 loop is CASSLVSVNTEAFF. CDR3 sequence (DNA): TGTGCCAGCAGCTTAGTTTCAGTGAACACTGAAGCTTTCTTT.

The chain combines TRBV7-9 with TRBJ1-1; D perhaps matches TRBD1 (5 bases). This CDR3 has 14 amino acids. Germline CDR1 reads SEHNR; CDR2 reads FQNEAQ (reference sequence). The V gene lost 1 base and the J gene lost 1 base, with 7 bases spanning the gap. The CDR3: CASSLGQGNTEAFF. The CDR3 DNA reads TGTGCCAGCAGCTTAGGGCAGGGGAACACTGAAGCTTTCTTT.

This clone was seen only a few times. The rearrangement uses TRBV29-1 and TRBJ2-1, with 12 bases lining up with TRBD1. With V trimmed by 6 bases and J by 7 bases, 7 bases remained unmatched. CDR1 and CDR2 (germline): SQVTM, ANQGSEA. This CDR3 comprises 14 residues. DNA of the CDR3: TGCAGCGTGGGACAGGGGGCTTTATGGAATGAGCAGTTCTTC. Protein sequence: CSVGQGALWNEQFF.

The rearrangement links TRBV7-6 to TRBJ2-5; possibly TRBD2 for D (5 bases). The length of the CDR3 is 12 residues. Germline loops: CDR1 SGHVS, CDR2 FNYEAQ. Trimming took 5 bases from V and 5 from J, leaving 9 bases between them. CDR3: CASSNTGETQYF. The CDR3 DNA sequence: TGTGCCAGCAGCAACACGGGGGAGACCCAGTACTTC.

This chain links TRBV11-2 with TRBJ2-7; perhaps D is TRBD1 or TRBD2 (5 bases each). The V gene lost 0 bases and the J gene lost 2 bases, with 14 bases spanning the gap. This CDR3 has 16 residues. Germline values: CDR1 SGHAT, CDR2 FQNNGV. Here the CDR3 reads CASSLELGVNTYEQYF. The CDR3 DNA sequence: TGTGCCAGCAGCTTAGAGCTGGGGGTTAATACCTACGAGCAGTACTTC.

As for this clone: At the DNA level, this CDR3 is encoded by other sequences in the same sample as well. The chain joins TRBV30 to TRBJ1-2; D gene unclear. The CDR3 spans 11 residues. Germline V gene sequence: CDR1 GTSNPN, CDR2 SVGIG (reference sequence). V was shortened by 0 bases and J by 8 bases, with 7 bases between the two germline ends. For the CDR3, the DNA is TGTGCCTGGAGTGTATCGGGAGGCTACACCTTC. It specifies CAWSVSGGYTF. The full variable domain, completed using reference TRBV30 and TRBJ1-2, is SQTIHQWPATLVQPVGSPLSLECTVEGTSNPNLYWYRQAAGRGLQLLFYSVGIGQISSEVPQNLSASRPQDRQFILSSKKLLLSDSGFYLCAWSVSGGYTFGSGTRLTVV.

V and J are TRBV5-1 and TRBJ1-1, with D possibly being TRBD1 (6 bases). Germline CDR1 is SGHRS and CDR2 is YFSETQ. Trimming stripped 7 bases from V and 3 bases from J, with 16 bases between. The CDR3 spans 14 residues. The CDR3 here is CASHTGNMYTEAFF. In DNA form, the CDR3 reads TGCGCCAGCCATACAGGGAATATGTACACTGAAGCTTTCTTT.

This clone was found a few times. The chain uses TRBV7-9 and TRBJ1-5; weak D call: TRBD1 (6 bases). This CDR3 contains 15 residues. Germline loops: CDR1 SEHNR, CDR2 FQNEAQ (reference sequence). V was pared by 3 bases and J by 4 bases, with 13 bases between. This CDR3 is CASSLGTTGNQPQHF. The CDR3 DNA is TGTGCCAGCAGCTTGGGTACCACAGGGAATCAGCCCCAGCATTTT.

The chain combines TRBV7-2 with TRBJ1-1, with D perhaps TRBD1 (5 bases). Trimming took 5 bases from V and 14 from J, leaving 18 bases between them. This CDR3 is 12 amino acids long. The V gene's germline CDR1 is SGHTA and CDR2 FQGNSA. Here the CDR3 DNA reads TGTGCCAGCAGCCCCAGGTCAGGGCGGGGGTTCTTT. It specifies CASSPRSGRGFF. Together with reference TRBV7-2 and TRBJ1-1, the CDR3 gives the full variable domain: GAGVSQSPSNKVTEKGKDVELRCDPISGHTALYWYRQSLGQGLEFLIYFQGNSAPDKSGLPSDRFSAERTGGSVSTLTIQRTQQEDSAVYLCASSPRSGRGFFGQGTRLTVV.

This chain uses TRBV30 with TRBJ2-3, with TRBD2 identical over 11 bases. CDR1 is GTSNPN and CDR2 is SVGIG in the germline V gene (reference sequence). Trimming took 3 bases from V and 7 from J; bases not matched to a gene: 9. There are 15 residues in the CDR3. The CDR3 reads CAWREIAGGGNTQYF. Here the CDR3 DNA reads TGTGCCTGGAGGGAAATAGCGGGAGGGGGGAATACGCAGTATTTT.

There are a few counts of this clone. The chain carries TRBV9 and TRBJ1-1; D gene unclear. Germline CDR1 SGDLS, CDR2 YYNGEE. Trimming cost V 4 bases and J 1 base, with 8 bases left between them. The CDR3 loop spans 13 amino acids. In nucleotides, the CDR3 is TGTGCCAGCAGCAAGGTTGAGAACACTGAAGCTTTCTTT. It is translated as CASSKVENTEAFF.

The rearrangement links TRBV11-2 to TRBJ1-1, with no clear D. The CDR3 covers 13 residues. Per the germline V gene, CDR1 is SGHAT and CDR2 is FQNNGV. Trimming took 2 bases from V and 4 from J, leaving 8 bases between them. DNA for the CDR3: TGTGCCAGCAGCTTACAGCTTTTCACTGAAGCTTTCTTT. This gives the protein CASSLQLFTEAFF.

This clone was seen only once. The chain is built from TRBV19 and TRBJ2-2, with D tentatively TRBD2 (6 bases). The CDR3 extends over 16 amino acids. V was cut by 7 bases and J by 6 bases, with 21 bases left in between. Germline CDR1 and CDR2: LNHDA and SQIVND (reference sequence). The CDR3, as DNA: TGTGCCAGTAAGTCGGGGGATTATGTCGGACCCGGGGAGCTGTTTTTT. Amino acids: CASKSGDYVGPGELFF.

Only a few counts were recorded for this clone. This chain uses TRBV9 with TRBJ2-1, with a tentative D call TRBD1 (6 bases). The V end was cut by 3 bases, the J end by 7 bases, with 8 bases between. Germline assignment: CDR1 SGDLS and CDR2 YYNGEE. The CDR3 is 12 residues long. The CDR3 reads CASSGTGNEQFF. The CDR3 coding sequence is TGTGCCAGCAGCGGAACAGGGAATGAGCAGTTCTTC.

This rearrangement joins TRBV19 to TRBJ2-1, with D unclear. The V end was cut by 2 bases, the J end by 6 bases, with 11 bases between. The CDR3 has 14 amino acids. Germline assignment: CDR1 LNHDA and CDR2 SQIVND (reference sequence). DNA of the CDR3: TGTGCCAGTAGTATAAGCCTGGTTGGCAATGAGCAGTTCTTC. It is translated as CASSISLVGNEQFF.

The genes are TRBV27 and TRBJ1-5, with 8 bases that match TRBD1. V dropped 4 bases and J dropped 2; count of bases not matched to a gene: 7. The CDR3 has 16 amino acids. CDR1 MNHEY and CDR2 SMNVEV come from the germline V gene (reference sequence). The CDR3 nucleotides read TGTGCCAGCAGTTCTGGACAGGGCGGAGGCAATCAGCCCCAGCATTTT. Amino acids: CASSSGQGGGNQPQHF.

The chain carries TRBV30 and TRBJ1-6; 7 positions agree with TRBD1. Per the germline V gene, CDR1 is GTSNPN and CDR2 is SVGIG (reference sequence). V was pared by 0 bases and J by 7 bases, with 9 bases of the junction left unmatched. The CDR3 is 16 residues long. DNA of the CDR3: TGTGCCTGGAGTGTCGGGGCCGACAGGGCCAATTCACCCCTCCACTTT. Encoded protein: CAWSVGADRANSPLHF.